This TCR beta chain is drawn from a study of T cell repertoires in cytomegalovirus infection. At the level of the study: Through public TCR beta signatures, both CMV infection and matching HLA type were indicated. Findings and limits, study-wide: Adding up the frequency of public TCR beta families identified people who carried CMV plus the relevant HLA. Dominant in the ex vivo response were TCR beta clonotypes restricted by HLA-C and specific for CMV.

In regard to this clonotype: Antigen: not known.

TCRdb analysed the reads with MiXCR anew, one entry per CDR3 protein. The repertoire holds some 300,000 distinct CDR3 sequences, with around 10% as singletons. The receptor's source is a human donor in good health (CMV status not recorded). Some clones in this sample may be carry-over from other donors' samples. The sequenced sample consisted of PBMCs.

CDR3 sequence: CASSMVLGEQFF. CDR3 nucleotide sequence: TGTGCCAGCAGTATGGTCCTGGGGGAGCAGTTCTTC. The V gene is TRBV12-3 or TRBV12-4, the J gene TRBJ2-1; D call uncertain. Trimming pared 5 bases from V and 10 bases from J, leaving 12 bases between. CDR3 length: 12 amino acids.